This T cell receptor (beta chain) was captured in a study of cytomegalovirus exposure and HLA in healthy donors. Study outcomes and limitations: It was 150 or so TCR beta chains that were listed as cytomegalovirus-associated.

Germline V CDR1 and CDR2: LNHDA, SQIVND (reference sequence). The V gene end was trimmed by 2 bases and the J gene end by 0 bases; junction bases not matched to a gene: 5. This CDR3 has 16 amino acids. The PCR was carried out with 60 Vbeta primers and 13 Jbeta primers. Produced via immunoSEQ multiplex PCR; TCRdb's table is partial and in-frame only. The sample carries over 80,000 clones, less than 80% recorded once. Of note for this clone: Its antigen remains unknown.

The sequenced sample consisted of PBMCs. This receptor was taken from a middle-aged woman in good health and CMV-seronegative. This sequence joins TRBV19 and TRBJ2-3; 7 nucleotides agree with TRBD2. In DNA form, the CDR3 reads TGTGCCAGTAGTATACTAAGCGGGACGAGCACAGATACGCAGTATTTT. This sequence encodes CASSILSGTSTDTQYF.